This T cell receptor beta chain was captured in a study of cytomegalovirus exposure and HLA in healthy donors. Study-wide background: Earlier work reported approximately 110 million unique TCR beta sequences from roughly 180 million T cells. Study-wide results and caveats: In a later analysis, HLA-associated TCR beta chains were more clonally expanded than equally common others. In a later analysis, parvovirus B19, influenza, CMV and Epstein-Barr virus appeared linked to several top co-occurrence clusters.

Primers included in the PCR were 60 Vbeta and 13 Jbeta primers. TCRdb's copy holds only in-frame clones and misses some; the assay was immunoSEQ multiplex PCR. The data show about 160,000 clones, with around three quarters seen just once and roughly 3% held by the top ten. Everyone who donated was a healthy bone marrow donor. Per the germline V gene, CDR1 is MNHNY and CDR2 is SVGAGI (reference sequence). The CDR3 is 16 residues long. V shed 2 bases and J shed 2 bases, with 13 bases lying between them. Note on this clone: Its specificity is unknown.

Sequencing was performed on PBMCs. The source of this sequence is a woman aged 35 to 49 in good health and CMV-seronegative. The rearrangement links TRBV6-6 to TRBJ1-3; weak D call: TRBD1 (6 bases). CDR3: CASSYGGEGAGNTIYF. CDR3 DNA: TGTGCCAGCAGTTACGGGGGGGAGGGGGCTGGAAACACCATATATTTT.